This entry concerns a single T cell receptor (beta chain). The antigen is unknown. This record comes from a study of brain T cells in children with intractable seizures. Whole-study results and caveats: Patients' HCMV serostatus was unknown; virus specificity rests on CDR3 similarity alone.

The repertoire was sequenced with immunoSEQ multiplex PCR; TCRdb's copy has only in-frame clones and lacks some. The data show some 64,000 clones, approximately 95% seen once. This clonotype was obtained from a boy under two years old with focal cortical dysplasia and intractable seizures. Source: peripheral blood, taken at surgery.

DNA for the CDR3: TGTGCCAGCAGTTACAAGGATTGGGATACGCAGTATTTT. Translation gives CASSYKDWDTQYF. The chain has TRBV6-5 and TRBJ2-3, with no clear D. CDR1 and CDR2 from the germline V gene are MNHEY and SVGAGI. Trimming removed 2 bases at V and 6 bases at J, with 9 bases between. The CDR3 runs 13 residues.